This T cell receptor beta chain was identified in a study of blood T cell repertoires in COVID-19. The CDR3 length is 13 residues. Germline CDR1 is SGHVS and CDR2 is FQNEAQ. Losses at the gene ends were 6 bases for V and 3 bases for J; bases not matched to a gene: 5. Libraries were prepared by immunoSEQ multiplex PCR; TCRdb keeps only in-frame clonotypes and omits some of them. This table holds approximately 350,000 clones, about 90% found once. V and J are TRBV7-8 and TRBJ2-7; 7 nucleotides line up with TRBD1. Sequencing was carried out using peripheral blood. This receptor was identified in a woman in her 30s with COVID-19, enrolled during active disease. For the CDR3, the DNA is TGTGCCAGCAGTCAGACAGGGATCTACGAGCAGTACTTC. It codes for CASSQTGIYEQYF.